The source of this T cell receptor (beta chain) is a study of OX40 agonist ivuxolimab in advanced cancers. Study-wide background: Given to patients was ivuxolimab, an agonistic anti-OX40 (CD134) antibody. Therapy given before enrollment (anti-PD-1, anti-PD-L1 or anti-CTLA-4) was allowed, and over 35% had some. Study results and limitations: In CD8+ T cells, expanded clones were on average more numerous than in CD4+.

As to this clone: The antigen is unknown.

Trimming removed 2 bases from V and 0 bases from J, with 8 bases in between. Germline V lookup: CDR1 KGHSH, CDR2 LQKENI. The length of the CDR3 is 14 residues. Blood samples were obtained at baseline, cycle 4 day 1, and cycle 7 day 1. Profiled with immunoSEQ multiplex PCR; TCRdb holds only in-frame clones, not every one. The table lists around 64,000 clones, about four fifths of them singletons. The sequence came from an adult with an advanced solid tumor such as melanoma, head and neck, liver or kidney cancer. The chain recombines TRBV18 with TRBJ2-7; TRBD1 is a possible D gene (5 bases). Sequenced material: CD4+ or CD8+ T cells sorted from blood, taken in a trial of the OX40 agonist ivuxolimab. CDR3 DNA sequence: TGTGCCAGCTCACCAGACAGCAGCTCCTACGAGCAGTACTTC. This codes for CASSPDSSSYEQYF.